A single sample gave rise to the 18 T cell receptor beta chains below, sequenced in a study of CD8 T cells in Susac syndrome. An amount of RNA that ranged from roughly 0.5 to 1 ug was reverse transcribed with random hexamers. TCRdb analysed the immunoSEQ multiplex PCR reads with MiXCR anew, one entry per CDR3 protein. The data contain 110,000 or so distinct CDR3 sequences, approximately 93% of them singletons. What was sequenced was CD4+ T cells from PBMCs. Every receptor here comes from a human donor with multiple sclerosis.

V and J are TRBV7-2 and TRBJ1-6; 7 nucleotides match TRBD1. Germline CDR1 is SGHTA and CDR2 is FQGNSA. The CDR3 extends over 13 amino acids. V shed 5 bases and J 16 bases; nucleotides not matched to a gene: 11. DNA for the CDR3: TGTGCCAGCAGCCCTACGGGACAGTTTGGGCTCCACTTT. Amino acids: CASSPTGQFGLHF.

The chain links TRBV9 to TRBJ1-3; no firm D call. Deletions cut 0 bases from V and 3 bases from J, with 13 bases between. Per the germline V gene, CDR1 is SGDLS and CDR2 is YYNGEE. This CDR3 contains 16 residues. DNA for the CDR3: TGTGCCAGCAGCGTAGAGTCACAGTTGGGTGGAAACACCATATATTTT. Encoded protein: CASSVESQLGGNTIYF.

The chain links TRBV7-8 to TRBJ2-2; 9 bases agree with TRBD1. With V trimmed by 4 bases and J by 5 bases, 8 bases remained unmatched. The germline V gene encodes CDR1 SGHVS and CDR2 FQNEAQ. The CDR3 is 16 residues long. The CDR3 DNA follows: TGTGCCAGCAGCTCTAGTGACAGGGGGGTGACCGGGGAGCTGTTTTTT. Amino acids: CASSSSDRGVTGELFF.

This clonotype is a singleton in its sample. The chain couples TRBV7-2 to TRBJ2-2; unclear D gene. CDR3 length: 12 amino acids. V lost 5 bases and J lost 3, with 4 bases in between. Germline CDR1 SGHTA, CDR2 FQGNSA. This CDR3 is CASSVYTGELFF. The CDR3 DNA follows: TGTGCCAGCAGCGTGTACACCGGGGAGCTGTTTTTT.

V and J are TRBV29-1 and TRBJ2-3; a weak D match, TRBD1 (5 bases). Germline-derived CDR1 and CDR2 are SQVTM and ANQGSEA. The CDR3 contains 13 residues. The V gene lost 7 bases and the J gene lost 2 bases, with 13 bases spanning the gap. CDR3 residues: CSAHLGATDTQYF. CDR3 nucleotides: TGCAGCGCCCACCTAGGGGCCACAGATACGCAGTATTTT.

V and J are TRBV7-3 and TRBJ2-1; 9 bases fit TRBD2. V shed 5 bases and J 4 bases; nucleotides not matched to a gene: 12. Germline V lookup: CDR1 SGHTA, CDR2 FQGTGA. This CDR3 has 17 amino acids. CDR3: CASSNRGGLAGYNEQFF. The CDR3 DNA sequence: TGTGCCAGCAGCAATAGAGGGGGGCTAGCGGGGTACAATGAGCAGTTCTTC.

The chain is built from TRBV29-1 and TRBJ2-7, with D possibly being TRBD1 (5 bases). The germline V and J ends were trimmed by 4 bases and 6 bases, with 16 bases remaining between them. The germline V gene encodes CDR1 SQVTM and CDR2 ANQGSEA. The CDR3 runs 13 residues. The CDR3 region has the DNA TGCAGCGTTGTGTCAGGGTGTTCGGGCGAGCAGTACTTC. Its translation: CSVVSGCSGEQYF.

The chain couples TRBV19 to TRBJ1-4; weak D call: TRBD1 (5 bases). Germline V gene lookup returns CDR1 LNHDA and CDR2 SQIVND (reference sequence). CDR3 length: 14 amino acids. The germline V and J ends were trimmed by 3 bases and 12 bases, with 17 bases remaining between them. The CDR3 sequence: CASSIGRGLSELFF. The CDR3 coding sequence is TGTGCCAGTAGTATTGGTCGGGGCCTGAGCGAACTGTTTTTT.

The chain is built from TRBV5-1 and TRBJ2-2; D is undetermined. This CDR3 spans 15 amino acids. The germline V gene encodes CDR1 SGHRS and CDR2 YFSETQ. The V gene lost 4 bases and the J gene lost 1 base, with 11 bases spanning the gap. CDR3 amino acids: CASSPDGRNTGELFF. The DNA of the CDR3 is TGCGCCAGCAGCCCGGACGGGCGGAACACCGGGGAGCTGTTTTTT.

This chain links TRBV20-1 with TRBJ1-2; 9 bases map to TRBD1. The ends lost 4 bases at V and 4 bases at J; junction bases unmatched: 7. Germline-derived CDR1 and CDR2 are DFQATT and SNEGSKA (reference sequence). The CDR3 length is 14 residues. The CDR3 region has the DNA TGCAGTGCTAACCACAGGGGGCTAGCCTATGGCTACACCTTC. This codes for CSANHRGLAYGYTF.

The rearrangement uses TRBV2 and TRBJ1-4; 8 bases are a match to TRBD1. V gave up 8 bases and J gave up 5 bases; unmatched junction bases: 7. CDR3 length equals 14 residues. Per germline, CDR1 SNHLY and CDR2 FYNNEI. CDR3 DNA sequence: TGTGCCAGCGGCGTGACAGGGGCAAATGAAAAACTGTTTTTT. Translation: CASGVTGANEKLFF. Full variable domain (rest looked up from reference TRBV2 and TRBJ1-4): EPEVTQTPSHQVTQMGQEVILRCVPISNHLYFYWYRQILGQKVEFLVSFYNNEISEKSEIFDDQFSVERPDGSNFTLKIRSTKLEDSAMYFCASGVTGANEKLFFGSGTQLSVL.

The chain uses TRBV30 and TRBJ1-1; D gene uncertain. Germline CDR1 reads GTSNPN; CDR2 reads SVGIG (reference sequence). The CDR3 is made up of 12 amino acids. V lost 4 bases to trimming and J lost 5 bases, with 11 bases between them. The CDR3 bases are TGTGCCTGGACCACGGGTGGTACTGAAGCTTTCTTT. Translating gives CAWTTGGTEAFF.

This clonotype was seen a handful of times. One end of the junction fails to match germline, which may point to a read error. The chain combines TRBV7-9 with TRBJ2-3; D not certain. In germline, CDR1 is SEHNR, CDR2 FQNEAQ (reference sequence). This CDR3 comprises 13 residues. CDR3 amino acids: CASSSSGTDTQYF. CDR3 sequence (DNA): TGTGCCAGCAGCTCTTCAGGCACGGATACGCAGTATTTT.

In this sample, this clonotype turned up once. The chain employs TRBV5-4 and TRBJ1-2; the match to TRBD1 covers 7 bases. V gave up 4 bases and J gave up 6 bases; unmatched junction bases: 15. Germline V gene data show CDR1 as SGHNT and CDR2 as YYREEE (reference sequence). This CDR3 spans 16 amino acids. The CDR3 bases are TGTGCCAGCAGCCCTACAAGACAGGGAGCAGGGGATGGCTACACCTTC. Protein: CASSPTRQGAGDGYTF.

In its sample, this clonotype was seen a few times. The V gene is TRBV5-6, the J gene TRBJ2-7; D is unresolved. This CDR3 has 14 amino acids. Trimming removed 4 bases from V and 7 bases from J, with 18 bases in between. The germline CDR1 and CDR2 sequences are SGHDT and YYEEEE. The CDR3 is CASSLERRQEEQYF. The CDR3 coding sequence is TGTGCCAGCAGCCTAGAAAGACGACAAGAAGAGCAGTACTTC. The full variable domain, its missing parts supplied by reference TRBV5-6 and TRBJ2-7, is DAGVTQSPTHLIKTRGQQVTLRCSPKSGHDTVSWYQQALGQGPQFIFQYYEEEERQRGNFPDRFSGHQFPNYSSELNVNALLLGDSALYLCASSLERRQEEQYFGPGTRLTVT.

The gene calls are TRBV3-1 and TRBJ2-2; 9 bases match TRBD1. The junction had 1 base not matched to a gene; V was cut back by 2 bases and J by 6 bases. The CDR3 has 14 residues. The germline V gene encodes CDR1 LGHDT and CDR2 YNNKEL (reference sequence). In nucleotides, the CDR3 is TGTGCCAGCAGCCAAAGGGACAGGGCCGGGGAGCTGTTTTTT. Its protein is CASSQRDRAGELFF.

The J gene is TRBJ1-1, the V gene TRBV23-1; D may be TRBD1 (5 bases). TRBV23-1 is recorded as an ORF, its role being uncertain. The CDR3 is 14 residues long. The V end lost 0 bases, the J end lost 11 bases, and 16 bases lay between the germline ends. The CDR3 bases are TGCGCCAGCAGTCAATCCCTTCGGGGGGACGTGGCTTTCTTT. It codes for CASSQSLRGDVAFF.

CDR3 amino acids: CASSLTPPSRNEQYF. Here the CDR3 DNA reads TGTGCCAGCAGCTTAACCCCCCCCTCGAGGAACGAGCAGTACTTC. The V and J genes are TRBV7-9 and TRBJ2-7; no definite D call. Germline V CDR1 and CDR2: SEHNR, FQNEAQ (reference sequence). The V end was cut by 2 bases, the J end by 5 bases, with 16 bases between. There are 15 residues in the CDR3.